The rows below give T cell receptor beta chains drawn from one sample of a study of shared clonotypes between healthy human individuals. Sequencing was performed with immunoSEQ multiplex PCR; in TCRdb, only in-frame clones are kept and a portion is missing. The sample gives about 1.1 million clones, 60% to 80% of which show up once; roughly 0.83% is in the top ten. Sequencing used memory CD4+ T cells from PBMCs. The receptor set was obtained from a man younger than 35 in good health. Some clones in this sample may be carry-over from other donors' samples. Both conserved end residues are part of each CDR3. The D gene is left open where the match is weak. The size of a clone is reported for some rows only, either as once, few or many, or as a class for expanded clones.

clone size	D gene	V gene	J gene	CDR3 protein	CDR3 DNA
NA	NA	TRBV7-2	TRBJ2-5	CASSSQTGTETQYF	TGTGCCAGCAGCTCCCAGACGGGAACGGAGACCCAGTACTTC
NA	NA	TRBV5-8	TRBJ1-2	CASSFWGANYGYTF	TGTGCCAGCAGCTTCTGGGGGGCTAACTATGGCTACACCTTC
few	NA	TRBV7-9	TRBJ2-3	CASSYSMRSTDTQYF	TGTGCCAGCAGCTACTCTATGCGATCCACAGATACGCAGTATTTT
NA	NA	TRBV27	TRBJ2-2	CASSLSIIRAGGGRGELFF	TGTGCCAGCAGTTTATCGATAATTCGGGCTGGGGGGGGGCGAGGGGAGCTGTTTTTT
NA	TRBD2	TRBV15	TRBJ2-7	CATSRTLAGGYEQYF	TGTGCCACCAGCAGAACCTTAGCGGGAGGCTACGAGCAGTACTTC
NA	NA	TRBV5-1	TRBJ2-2	CASSQGDNGSGELFF	TGCGCCAGCAGCCAAGGGGACAATGGGTCCGGGGAGCTGTTTTTT
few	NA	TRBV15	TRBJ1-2	CATGATGGPFNGYTF	TGTGCCACCGGAGCGACTGGGGGCCCTTTTAATGGCTACACCTTC
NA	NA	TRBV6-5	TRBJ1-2	CASSYSGQISNYGYTF	TGTGCCAGCAGTTACTCAGGACAGATATCTAACTATGGCTACACCTTC
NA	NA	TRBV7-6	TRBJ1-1	CASSSGKGRAFF	TGTGCCAGCAGCTCTGGAAAGGGAAGGGCTTTCTTT
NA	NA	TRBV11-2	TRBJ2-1	CASSFSPGGRGHEQFF	TGTGCCAGCAGCTTCTCCCCGGGGGGCCGGGGTCATGAGCAGTTCTTC
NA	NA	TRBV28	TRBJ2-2	CATGSQETGELFF	TGTGCCACGGGGTCCCAGGAGACCGGGGAGCTGTTTTTT
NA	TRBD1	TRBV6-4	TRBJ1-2	CASTKDDRGLGRGGYTF	TGTGCCAGCACGAAGGACGACAGGGGCCTCGGGCGAGGTGGCTACACCTTC
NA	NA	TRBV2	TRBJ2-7	CASSAGGGGYYEQYF	TGTGCCAGCAGCGCAGGGGGCGGGGGATATTACGAGCAGTACTTC
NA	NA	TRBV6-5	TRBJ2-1	CASSRQGNNEQFF	TGTGCCAGCAGCCGCCAGGGGAACAATGAGCAGTTCTTC
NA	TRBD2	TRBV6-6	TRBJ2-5	CASTQGGRGTTQYF	TGTGCCAGCACCCAGGGTGGGCGGGGGACGACCCAGTACTTC
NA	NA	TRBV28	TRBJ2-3	CASSWPGSDTQYF	TGTGCCAGCAGTTGGCCGGGGTCAGATACGCAGTATTTT
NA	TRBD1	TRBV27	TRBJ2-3	CASSVQGYSTDTQYF	TGTGCCAGCAGCGTACAGGGGTATAGCACAGATACGCAGTATTTT